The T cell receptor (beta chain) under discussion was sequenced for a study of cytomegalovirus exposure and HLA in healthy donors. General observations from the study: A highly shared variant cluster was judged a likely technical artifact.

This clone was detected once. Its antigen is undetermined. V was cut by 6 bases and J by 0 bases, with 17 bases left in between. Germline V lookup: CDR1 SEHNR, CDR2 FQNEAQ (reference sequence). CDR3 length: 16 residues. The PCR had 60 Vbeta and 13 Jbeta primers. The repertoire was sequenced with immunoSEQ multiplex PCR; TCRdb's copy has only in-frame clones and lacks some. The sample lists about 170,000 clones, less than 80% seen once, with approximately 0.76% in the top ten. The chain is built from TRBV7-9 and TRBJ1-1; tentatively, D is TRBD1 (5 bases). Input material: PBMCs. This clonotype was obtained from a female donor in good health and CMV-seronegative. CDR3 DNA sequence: TGTGCCAGCAGGCCTCCATGGGGACTGTTGAACACTGAAGCTTTCTTT. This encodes CASRPPWGLLNTEAFF.